These 17 T cell receptor beta chains share one sample of origin, sequenced in a study of shared clonotypes between healthy human individuals. Libraries were prepared by immunoSEQ multiplex PCR; TCRdb keeps only in-frame clonotypes and omits some of them. The table includes some 680,000 clones, roughly 73% detected once. Source material: memory CD4+ T cells sorted from blood. Subset reported: CD45RA-negative fraction. The source is a woman aged 25-40 years in good health.

The CDR3 DNA is TGCAGTGCTTACGAGAACACTGAAGCTTTCTTT. Residues: CSAYENTEAFF. The rearrangement joins TRBV20-1 to TRBJ1-1; D remains ambiguous. Trimming took 5 bases from V and 1 from J, leaving 5 bases between them. The CDR3 covers 11 residues. Germline lookup yields CDR1 DFQATT and CDR2 SNEGSKA (reference sequence).

There are a few counts of this clone. V and J are TRBV5-4 and TRBJ2-5; D may be TRBD1 (6 bases). Germline assignment: CDR1 SGHNT and CDR2 YYREEE (reference sequence). V lost 1 base and J 5 bases, leaving 12 bases between the germline ends. This CDR3 is 14 amino acids long. DNA of the CDR3: TGTGCCAGCAGCTTGTTTGGGGGCTGGGAGACCCAGTACTTC. This sequence encodes CASSLFGGWETQYF.

This clone was detected ten times or more. This chain joins TRBV28 and TRBJ2-5, with D hard to call. The assigned J gene may be wrong: the sequence end matches TRBJ2-7 better. The CDR3 totals 14 residues. CDR1 and CDR2 (germline): MDHEN, SYDVKM. CDR3 region: CASSSLNREYEQYF. Here the CDR3 DNA reads TGTGCCAGCAGTTCTTTAAACAGAGAATACGAGCAGTACTTC.

This clone was detected only a few times. The V gene is TRBV4-2, the J gene TRBJ1-2; no definite D call. The V gene lost 0 bases and the J gene lost 6 bases, with 14 bases spanning the gap. The CDR3 length is 15 residues. The germline gives CDR1 LGHNA, CDR2 YNFKEQ. CDR3 protein: CASSQEARGGNGYTF. CDR3 nucleotides: TGTGCCAGCAGCCAAGAGGCCCGGGGAGGGAATGGCTACACCTTC.

This clone was detected only a few times. This rearrangement joins TRBV5-1 to TRBJ2-3, with 10 bases aligning to TRBD2. The V and J ends lost 4 bases and 2 bases, in that order; junction bases with no gene match: 7. Germline CDR1 SGHRS, CDR2 YFSETQ. This CDR3 spans 16 amino acids. Here the CDR3 DNA reads TGCGCCAGCAGCCTGTTACTAGCGGGGTCCACAGATACGCAGTATTTT. Encoded protein: CASSLLLAGSTDTQYF.

The rearrangement joins TRBV5-4 to TRBJ2-5; D is possibly TRBD1 or TRBD2 (5 bases each). The CDR3 has 15 residues. V lost 2 bases and J lost 1, with 12 bases in between. The V gene's germline CDR1 is SGHNT and CDR2 YYREEE (reference sequence). CDR3 DNA sequence: TGTGCCAGCAGCTTTTACGAGGGGCTCCAAGAGACCCAGTACTTC. Translation: CASSFYEGLQETQYF.

This chain joins TRBV5-1 and TRBJ2-3; D not certain. The CDR3 loop spans 15 amino acids. V dropped 6 bases and J dropped 1 base, with 15 bases sitting between them. The V gene's germline CDR1 is SGHRS and CDR2 YFSETQ. The CDR3 reads CASMNTDWGTDTQYF. The CDR3 DNA is TGCGCCAGCATGAATACGGATTGGGGCACAGATACGCAGTATTTT.

This clone was detected a few times. The sample has other DNA sequences that encode this CDR3 too. This chain uses TRBV28 with TRBJ2-7, with 14 positions matching TRBD2. Germline trimming cut 6 bases from V and 3 bases from J; bases unmatched to any gene: 4. CDR1 MDHEN and CDR2 SYDVKM come from the germline V gene. The CDR3 is 15 amino acids. CDR3 sequence reads: CASSRGTSGSYEQYF. For the CDR3, the DNA is TGTGCCAGCAGCCGCGGGACTAGCGGGAGCTACGAGCAGTACTTC.

V gene TRBV30 combines with J gene TRBJ1-1; D is unresolved. V gave up 2 bases and J gave up 1 base, with 14 bases separating them. The CDR3 sequence is 15 residues long. CDR1 is GTSNPN and CDR2 is SVGIG in the germline V gene (reference sequence). The CDR3 nucleotides are TGTGCCTGGAGTATAACCGGCGCTACGAACACTGAAGCTTTCTTT. Translation: CAWSITGATNTEAFF.

The rearrangement joins TRBV11-2 to TRBJ2-2; D uncertain. Trimming shortened V by 8 bases and J by 4 bases, and 23 bases separated the two germline ends. The CDR3 length is 17 residues. The germline CDR1 and CDR2 sequences are SGHAT and FQNNGV. The CDR3 reads CASPPTPGGRSTGELFF. The CDR3 nucleotides read TGTGCCAGCCCCCCGACCCCGGGCGGTCGCAGCACCGGGGAGCTGTTTTTT.

V gene TRBV5-4 combines with J gene TRBJ2-7, with 9 bases fitting TRBD2. The CDR3 extends over 16 amino acids. The germline CDR1 and CDR2 sequences are SGHNT and YYREEE (reference sequence). The V segment lost 0 bases and the J segment 0 bases; nucleotides outside the gene matches: 4. CDR3 DNA sequence: TGTGCCAGCAGCTTGGGCGGCGGGAGGGCCTCCTACGAGCAGTACTTC. As protein: CASSLGGGRASYEQYF.

The count of this clone is one. This chain joins TRBV29-1 and TRBJ2-4, with no clear D. Per the germline V gene, CDR1 is SQVTM and CDR2 is ANQGSEA. V was cut by 7 bases and J by 1 base, with 11 bases left in between. The CDR3 runs to 13 residues. The DNA for the CDR3 is TGCAGCGCAGAGCTTTTGGCCAAAAACATTCAGTACTTC. It encodes CSAELLAKNIQYF. Based on the CDR3 plus reference TRBV29-1 and TRBJ2-4, the full variable domain is SAVISQKPSRDICQRGTSLTIQCQVDSQVTMMFWYRQQPGQSLTLIATANQGSEATYESGFVIDKFPISRPNLTFSTLTVSNMSPEDSSIYLCSAELLAKNIQYFGAGTRLSVL.

The sample holds a few counts of this clone. The chain carries TRBV5-8 and TRBJ2-1, with 9 bases that match TRBD2. CDR3 size: 15 residues. Per the germline V gene, CDR1 is SGHTS and CDR2 is YDEGEE. J was trimmed by 6 bases and V by 3 bases; bases with no gene match: 7. DNA for the CDR3: TGTGCCAGCAGCTGGGGGGGACTAGCAAGCAATGAGCAGTTCTTC. It is translated as CASSWGGLASNEQFF.

This clone was seen repeatedly, ten times or more. The sample has other DNA sequences that encode this CDR3 too. The chain employs TRBV5-1 and TRBJ2-5; either TRBD1 or TRBD2 may supply D (6 bases each). This CDR3 is 14 amino acids long. V dropped 4 bases and J dropped 4 bases, with 14 bases sitting between them. CDR1 SGHRS and CDR2 YFSETQ come from the germline V gene. The DNA for the CDR3 is TGCGCCAGCAGCACAGGGACTGAGGGAGAGACCCAGTACTTC. Protein product: CASSTGTEGETQYF.

The rearrangement uses TRBV6-5 and TRBJ2-6; no clear D gene. The CDR3 runs 14 residues. Trimming removed 5 bases from V and 0 bases from J, with 5 bases in between. CDR1 is MNHEY and CDR2 is SVGAGI in the germline V gene. The CDR3 here is CASSHSSGANVLTF. The CDR3 DNA reads TGTGCCAGCAGTCATAGCTCTGGGGCCAACGTCCTGACTTTC.

The chain combines TRBV10-3 with TRBJ1-1; weak D call: TRBD1 (6 bases). The germline V gene encodes CDR1 ENHRY and CDR2 SYGVKD. The CDR3 is 16 amino acids. Trimming removed 6 bases at V and 1 base at J, with 18 bases between. This chain's CDR3 is CAISLAGDGANTEAFF. CDR3 nucleotide sequence: TGTGCCATCAGCCTCGCAGGGGACGGAGCGAACACTGAAGCTTTCTTT.

As concerns this clone: This same CDR3 is encoded by further DNA sequences in the sample. The chain couples TRBV5-1 to TRBJ2-2; no clear D gene. The V end lost 0 bases, the J end lost 6 bases, and 6 bases lay between the germline ends. This CDR3 has 13 amino acids. The V gene's germline CDR1 is SGHRS and CDR2 YFSETQ. The CDR3 loop reads CASSLGGPGELFF. The CDR3 nucleotides are TGCGCCAGCAGCTTGGGTGGACCCGGGGAGCTGTTTTTT.